This entry describes one T cell receptor beta chain. The antigen remains undetermined. This sample was included in a study of shared clonotypes between healthy human individuals. General study findings and limits: Compared with memory subsets, naive subsets generally had larger estimated richness.

Naive CD8 cells were CD45RO-negative, positively selected for CCR7, excluding terminally differentiated effector memory CD45RA+ cells. Germline CDR1 reads MDHEN; CDR2 reads SYDVKM. Between the trimmed V and J ends, which lost 3 bases and 2 bases, there was a span of 20 bases. The CDR3 has 17 residues. The table came from immunoSEQ multiplex PCR; TCRdb's copy has only in-frame clones and leaves some out. Among about 610,000 clones, approximately 96% were seen once, and the ten largest hold around 0.1%. The receptor was isolated from a woman in her twenties or thirties in good health. V is TRBV28 and J is TRBJ2-7, with TRBD1 as a possible D gene (6 bases). Sequencing was performed on naive CD8+ T cells sorted from blood. DNA of the CDR3: TGTGCCAGCAGTTTTCCCAGCAGGGGTAATCCCACCTACGAGCAGTACTTC. Translating gives CASSFPSRGNPTYEQYF.